The 26 T cell receptor beta chains listed next were all sequenced from one sample in a study of PD-1 blockade in classical Hodgkin lymphoma (dated by TCRdb to 2018 to 2021). According to the study, the label for this sample's time point signals: cycle 2 day 1 (C2D1) of nivolumab. Every trial patient had relapsed after autologous stem cell transplantation, and cohorts A, B and C differed in prior brentuximab vedotin exposure. Libraries were prepared through the immunoSEQ multiplex PCR assay. In TCRdb, the immuneACCESS table is reduced to in-frame sequences with V and J assigned. These tables do not hold every clone; where another copy was compared, an unresolved V gene accounts for under half, and the others remain unexplained. The sample table holds under 30,000 clones, of which approximately 82% were seen once. In total, the top ten clones hold roughly 10% of the sample. Source: peripheral blood mononuclear cells (PBMCs), taken before the second cycle of nivolumab. These TCRs come from a human donor with classical Hodgkin lymphoma.

The CDR3 DNA follows: TGTGCCAGCAGCTCTCCCCCCGCGGGCCGGGAGGCCGGGGAGCTGTTTTTT. Its translation is CASSSPPAGREAGELFF. The chain carries TRBV7-9 and TRBJ2-2; 7 bases are a match to TRBD2. Germline assignment: CDR1 SEHNR and CDR2 FQNEAQ (reference sequence). This CDR3 has 17 amino acids. The V segment lost 4 bases and the J segment 6 bases; nucleotides outside the gene matches: 14.

This rearrangement joins TRBV28 to TRBJ2-1, with D tentatively TRBD1 (5 bases). Looked up from germline, CDR1 is MDHEN and CDR2 is SYDVKM. The CDR3 sequence is 11 residues long. V was cut by 7 bases and J by 7 bases, with 8 bases left in between. DNA for the CDR3: TGTGCCAGCATAAGGGGTAATGAGCAGTTCTTC. Translation gives CASIRGNEQFF.

The chain links TRBV11-2 to TRBJ2-1, with 9 bases lining up with TRBD2. This CDR3 contains 14 residues. Trimming at V came to 2 bases and at J to 12 bases, leaving 8 bases not matched to a gene. Germline CDR1 reads SGHAT; CDR2 reads FQNNGV. The CDR3 loop is CASSLFLAGNGQFF. CDR3 nucleotides: TGTGCCAGCAGCTTATTCCTAGCGGGGAACGGGCAGTTCTTC. Complete variable domain (other parts from reference TRBV11-2 and TRBJ2-1): EAGVAQSPRYKIIEKRQSVAFWCNPISGHATLYWYQQILGQGPKLLIQFQNNGVVDDSQLPKDRFSAERLKGVDSTLKIQPAKLEDSAVYLCASSLFLAGNGQFFGPGTRLTVL.

J is TRBJ2-3 and V is TRBV19; 12 nucleotides match TRBD1. This CDR3 region has 15 residues. V gave up 3 bases and J gave up 2 bases; unmatched junction bases: 0. Germline V CDR1 and CDR2: LNHDA, SQIVND (reference sequence). Written as DNA, the CDR3 is TGTGCCAGTAGTATGGGACAGGGGGCCACAGATACGCAGTATTTT. Translated: CASSMGQGATDTQYF.

V gene TRBV14 combines with J gene TRBJ1-2; the D gene is possibly TRBD1 (6 bases). Germline loops: CDR1 SGHDN, CDR2 FVKESK. The length of the CDR3 is 16 residues. V shed 4 bases and J shed 2 bases, with 17 bases lying between them. The chain's CDR3 is CASSLLSGGVNYGYTF. In DNA form, the CDR3 reads TGTGCCAGCAGCCTCCTCAGTGGGGGCGTAAACTATGGCTACACCTTC.

The chain recombines TRBV2 with TRBJ2-7; maybe TRBD2 (6 bases). Trimming removed 3 bases from V and 4 bases from J, with 13 bases in between. The CDR3 length is 14 residues. CDR1 SNHLY and CDR2 FYNNEI come from the germline V gene. As DNA, the CDR3 is TGTGCCAGCAGTGATATCGCGGGGCGATACGAGCAGTACTTC. Its protein product is CASSDIAGRYEQYF.

The chain employs TRBV7-2 and TRBJ1-1, with a possible D match to TRBD1 (5 bases). The CDR3 length is 17 residues. CDR1 is SGHTA, CDR2 FQGNSA, per germline. The V gene lost 3 bases and the J gene lost 5 bases, with 22 bases spanning the gap. CDR3: CASSLLSPGPSETEAFF. The CDR3 bases are TGTGCCAGCAGCTTGCTATCCCCGGGACCTAGTGAGACTGAAGCTTTCTTT.

V is TRBV7-9 and J is TRBJ2-3; D possibly uses TRBD1 or TRBD2 (5 bases each). V was trimmed by 6 bases and J by 4 bases, leaving 5 bases between them. The germline CDR1 and CDR2 sequences are SEHNR and FQNEAQ (reference sequence). The CDR3 runs 11 residues. The CDR3: CASRGADTQYF. The DNA for the CDR3 is TGTGCCAGCAGGGGGGCAGATACGCAGTATTTT.

The chain uses TRBV4-3 and TRBJ1-3; no clear D gene. The CDR3 loop spans 13 amino acids. CDR1 is LGHNA, CDR2 YSLEER, per germline. V shed 4 bases and J shed 6 bases, with 10 bases lying between them. The CDR3 DNA follows: TGCGCCAGCAGCCGAAATGGTCAAAACACCATATATTTT. This translates into CASSRNGQNTIYF.

The CDR3 reads CASSYGVGELFF. In DNA form, the CDR3 reads TGTGCCAGCAGTTACGGGGTCGGGGAGCTGTTTTTT. V is TRBV6-6 and J is TRBJ2-2; D is uncertain. The length of the CDR3 is 12 residues. The V and J ends lost 2 bases and 7 bases respectively, with 5 bases between them. The V gene's germline CDR1 is MNHNY and CDR2 SVGAGI (reference sequence).

The chain is built from TRBV11-2 and TRBJ1-2, with TRBD1 identical over 9 bases. Germline V gene sequence: CDR1 SGHAT, CDR2 FQNNGV. J lost 8 bases, V lost 6 bases, and 7 bases had no gene match. There are 13 residues in the CDR3. CDR3 sequence: CASRMTGTGGYTF. CDR3 coding DNA: TGTGCCAGCAGAATGACCGGGACAGGGGGCTACACCTTC.

V usage is TRBV28 and J usage is TRBJ2-7; D gene uncertain. From germline, CDR1 is MDHEN and CDR2 SYDVKM. V was pared by 4 bases and J by 2 bases, with 6 bases between. There are 12 residues in the CDR3. The CDR3 reads CASSSHPYEQYF. CDR3 in DNA: TGTGCCAGCAGTTCACACCCCTACGAGCAGTACTTC.

This clone was detected once. This chain connects TRBV7-2 to TRBJ2-5; 13 bases align to TRBD2. Losses at the gene ends were 1 base for V and 10 bases for J; bases not matched to a gene: 9. CDR3 length: 16 residues. The germline CDR1 and CDR2 sequences are SGHTA and FQGNSA. The CDR3 region is CASSLEGTSGAKGQYF. CDR3 coding DNA: TGTGCCAGCAGCTTAGAAGGGACTAGCGGGGCGAAGGGCCAGTACTTC.

The V call is TRBV15, the J call TRBJ2-3; 8 positions agree with TRBD2. The CDR3 is 16 residues long. CDR1 is LNHNV and CDR2 is YYDKDF in the germline V gene (reference sequence). V trimming: 0 bases; J trimming: 0 bases; junction bases outside the gene matches: 2. The DNA of the CDR3 is TGTGCCACCAGCAGAGAACGGGGGGGAAGCACAGATACGCAGTATTTT. Its protein is CATSRERGGSTDTQYF.

About this clone: In the same sample, other DNA sequences code for this CDR3. The chain is built from TRBV4-3 and TRBJ1-6; TRBD1 might be the D (5 bases). Germline V gene data show CDR1 as LGHNA and CDR2 as YSLEER. Trimming cost V 0 bases and J 10 bases, with 10 bases left between them. CDR3 size: 14 residues. The CDR3 DNA reads TGCGCCAGCAGCCAAGACGGTTGGGGGTCACCCCTCCACTTT. Encoded protein: CASSQDGWGSPLHF.

The chain employs TRBV29-1 and TRBJ2-5; no firm D call. V lost 0 bases, J lost 6 bases, and 17 bases lay in between. Per germline, CDR1 SQVTM and CDR2 ANQGSEA. The CDR3 is made up of 15 amino acids. This CDR3 is CSVEDRVSVRKTQYF. In nucleotides, the CDR3 is TGCAGCGTTGAAGATAGGGTTTCCGTTCGGAAGACCCAGTACTTC.

The chain carries TRBV9 and TRBJ1-3; 8 nucleotides align to TRBD1. The CDR3 is made up of 20 amino acids. Germline V gene data show CDR1 as SGDLS and CDR2 as YYNGEE. Trimming took 0 bases from V and 5 from J; bases not matched to a gene: 19. The DNA for the CDR3 is TGTGCCAGCAGCGTAGAAGAGGAGGGACAGGTCTTTGCTGATCGAAACACCATATATTTT. Translation gives CASSVEEEGQVFADRNTIYF. Full variable domain (rest looked up from reference TRBV9 and TRBJ1-3): DSGVTQTPKHLITATGQRVTLRCSPRSGDLSVYWYQQSLDQGLQFLIQYYNGEERAKGNILERFSAQQFPDLHSELNLSSLELGDSALYFCASSVEEEGQVFADRNTIYFGEGSWLTVV.

The rearrangement uses TRBV10-3 and TRBJ2-2; D is uncertain. Germline V gene sequence: CDR1 ENHRY, CDR2 SYGVKD. The CDR3 has 14 residues. With 2 bases removed from V and 2 bases from J, the gap between germline ends came to 6 bases. The CDR3 coding sequence is TGTGCCATCAGTGAGGTCTTCAACACCGGGGAGCTGTTTTTT. The encoded protein is CAISEVFNTGELFF.

This rearrangement joins TRBV28 to TRBJ2-5; TRBD2 might be the D (6 bases). Germline values: CDR1 MDHEN, CDR2 SYDVKM. V lost 5 bases and J 5 bases, leaving 15 bases between the germline ends. The CDR3 has 14 residues. CDR3 DNA sequence: TGTGCCAGCAGTGGGGACTGGGGGAGGGAGACCCAGTACTTC. Residues: CASSGDWGRETQYF.

This chain uses TRBV9 with TRBJ2-7; tentatively, D is TRBD2 (6 bases). Per the germline V gene, CDR1 is SGDLS and CDR2 is YYNGEE. The CDR3 extends over 14 amino acids. V was clipped by 0 bases and J by 6 bases, with 13 bases between them. CDR3 DNA: TGTGCCAGCAGCGTAGCTGGATGGGGAGGCGAGCAGTACTTC. Its translation: CASSVAGWGGEQYF. The variable domain in full, with the rest retrieved from reference TRBV9 and TRBJ2-7, is DSGVTQTPKHLITATGQRVTLRCSPRSGDLSVYWYQQSLDQGLQFLIQYYNGEERAKGNILERFSAQQFPDLHSELNLSSLELGDSALYFCASSVAGWGGEQYFGPGTRLTVT.

The V call is TRBV4-1, the J call TRBJ1-1; D is possibly TRBD1 (5 bases). Germline CDR1 and CDR2: MGHRA and YSYEKL. The CDR3 runs 16 residues. Trimming stripped 4 bases from V and 3 bases from J, with 18 bases between. Written as DNA, the CDR3 is TGCGCCAGCAGCCCCTGGGGGAAGGCGGGGTACACTGAAGCTTTCTTT. This codes for CASSPWGKAGYTEAFF.

The chain uses TRBV27 and TRBJ2-3; no clear D gene. Deletions cut 9 bases from V and 0 bases from J, with 16 bases between. CDR1 MNHEY and CDR2 SMNVEV come from the germline V gene (reference sequence). This CDR3 region has 15 residues. The CDR3 loop reads CARSPPRNSTDTQYF. The CDR3 coding sequence is TGTGCCAGGAGTCCCCCACGGAATAGCACAGATACGCAGTATTTT.

V is TRBV7-9 and J is TRBJ2-6; 10 bases match TRBD2. V dropped 4 bases and J dropped 3; count of bases not matched to a gene: 3. CDR3 length: 16 amino acids. Germline V CDR1 and CDR2: SEHNR, FQNEAQ (reference sequence). The CDR3 is CASSSGLALGANVLTF. In nucleotides, the CDR3 is TGTGCCAGCAGCTCGGGACTAGCGCTTGGGGCCAACGTCCTGACTTTC.

This clone was seen a few times. The V gene is TRBV7-2, the J gene TRBJ1-6; weak D call: TRBD1 (6 bases). The ends were cut back, 4 bases at V and 6 bases at J, with 10 bases in the middle. The CDR3 consists of 14 residues. The V gene's germline CDR1 is SGHTA and CDR2 FQGNSA. CDR3 DNA sequence: TGTGCCAGCAGCTCAGGACAGCGTAATTCACCCCTCCACTTT. This encodes CASSSGQRNSPLHF.

This clone was seen a single time. V usage is TRBV15 and J usage is TRBJ1-6; 8 nucleotides match TRBD1. CDR3 size: 14 residues. The V and J ends lost 6 bases and 8 bases, in that order; junction bases with no gene match: 6. Looked up from germline, CDR1 is LNHNV and CDR2 is YYDKDF (reference sequence). The CDR3 sequence is CATSTGGLHSPLHF. The CDR3 bases are TGTGCCACCAGTACAGGGGGTTTACATTCACCCCTCCACTTT.

V usage is TRBV7-9 and J usage is TRBJ1-2; D unclear. Trimming cost V 1 base and J 5 bases, with 8 bases left between them. The CDR3 has 13 residues. Per the germline V gene, CDR1 is SEHNR and CDR2 is FQNEAQ (reference sequence). The CDR3 region is CASSLGLWYGYTF. DNA for the CDR3: TGTGCCAGCAGCTTAGGACTATGGTATGGCTACACCTTC.